Below, 6 T cell receptor beta chains from the same sample are listed, as sequenced in a study of CD8+ T cells in alopecia areata. RNA was isolated and reverse transcribed to cDNA, the sequencing template. The repertoire was sequenced with immunoSEQ multiplex PCR; TCRdb's copy has only in-frame clones and lacks some. The table shows some 130,000 clones, with approximately 48% occurring only once. Material: CD8+ T cells sorted from blood, obtained at week 0. All receptors derive from a human donor with alopecia areata.

The chain joins TRBV2 to TRBJ1-5; D possibly corresponds to TRBD1 (5 bases). The CDR3 extends over 15 amino acids. The germline gives CDR1 SNHLY, CDR2 FYNNEI. V was pared by 5 bases and J by 0 bases, with 11 bases between. The CDR3 DNA reads as TGTGCCAGCAGTCCGACAGTTTATAGCAATCAGCCCCAGCATTTT. It encodes CASSPTVYSNQPQHF. The full variable domain, rest sourced from reference TRBV2 and TRBJ1-5, is EPEVTQTPSHQVTQMGQEVILRCVPISNHLYFYWYRQILGQKVEFLVSFYNNEISEKSEIFDDQFSVERPDGSNFTLKIRSTKLEDSAMYFCASSPTVYSNQPQHFGDGTRLSIL.

The chain recombines TRBV4-1 with TRBJ1-5; D may be TRBD1 (5 bases). V lost 2 bases and J 5 bases, leaving 10 bases between the germline ends. The CDR3 is made up of 14 amino acids. Germline V gives CDR1 MGHRA, CDR2 YSYEKL. The CDR3 sequence is CASSQRAGHQPQHF. Written as DNA, the CDR3 is TGCGCCAGCAGCCAAAGGGCAGGGCATCAGCCCCAGCATTTT.

The gene calls are TRBV10-3 and TRBJ1-1; the D is unclear. Germline V lookup: CDR1 ENHRY, CDR2 SYGVKD. This CDR3 region has 14 residues. Trimming stripped 2 bases from V and 1 base from J, with 8 bases between. As DNA, the CDR3 is TGTGCCATCAGTGAGGGTCGGGAGAACACTGAAGCTTTCTTT. Its protein is CAISEGRENTEAFF.

Written as DNA, the CDR3 is TGTGCCAGCAGCTTCCTACCGGGGGAAAGCACAGATACGCAGTATTTT. This encodes CASSFLPGESTDTQYF. The chain joins TRBV7-2 to TRBJ2-3; possibly TRBD2 for D (6 bases). V lost 3 bases to trimming and J lost 0 bases, with 13 bases between them. The V gene's germline CDR1 is SGHTA and CDR2 FQGNSA. The CDR3 is made up of 16 amino acids.

This clone came up many times. The genes are TRBV7-2 and TRBJ1-2, with TRBD1 matching 7 bases. J lost 3 bases, V lost 3 bases, and 4 bases had no gene match. The CDR3 has 14 amino acids. Germline CDR1 and CDR2: SGHTA and FQGNSA. The CDR3 DNA reads TGTGCCAGCAGCTTCTGGGGGACAGACTATGGCTACACCTTC. This translates into CASSFWGTDYGYTF.

The J gene is TRBJ1-1, the V gene TRBV5-4, with a tentative D call TRBD1 (5 bases). CDR1 is SGHNT, CDR2 YYREEE, per germline (reference sequence). The CDR3 has 16 residues. V dropped 3 bases and J dropped 5 bases, with 20 bases sitting between them. The CDR3 loop is CASSSWPRQGGTEAFF. For the CDR3, the DNA is TGTGCCAGCAGCTCCTGGCCCCGGCAGGGTGGAACTGAAGCTTTCTTT.